These 8 T cell receptor beta chains were sequenced from one sample in a study of spatial heterogeneity in lung cancer. TCRdb re-derived calls from the 5' RACE reads in MiXCR, one entry per CDR3 protein. The sample carries tens of thousands of distinct CDR3 sequences, around 8.4% recorded once. Documented time point: sample taken at primary tumor resection. Sequencing of whole RNA from tumor, nontumor lung or frozen PBMC involved no sorting. This specimen was PBMCs, taken at surgery. The origin of the receptors is a female donor with early-stage non-small cell lung cancer.

This clonotype was seen at least ten times. This chain uses TRBV25-1 with TRBJ1-4; 7 positions agree with TRBD1. Trimming cost V 0 bases and J 6 bases; bases outside gene matches: 1. Germline CDR1 and CDR2: MGHDK and SYGVNS. The CDR3 runs 14 residues. CDR3 sequence (DNA): TGTGCCAGCAGTGAATACGGGACAGATGAAAAACTGTTTTTT. It codes for CASSEYGTDEKLFF. Full variable domain (outside the CDR3, taken from reference TRBV25-1 and TRBJ1-4): EADIYQTPRYLVIGTGKKITLECSQTMGHDKMYWYQQDPGMELHLIHYSYGVNSTEKGDLSSESTVSRIRTEHFPLTLESARPSHTSQYLCASSEYGTDEKLFFGSGTQLSVL.

This clonotype came up a few times. The V and J genes are TRBV7-2 and TRBJ2-7; TRBD2 is a possible D gene (5 bases). V was trimmed by 5 bases and J by 6 bases, leaving 20 bases between them. Germline V gives CDR1 SGHTA, CDR2 FQGNSA. This CDR3 is 15 amino acids long. This CDR3 reads CASSPAGVKRSEQYF. The CDR3 DNA reads as TGTGCCAGCAGCCCCGCCGGGGTAAAGAGATCCGAGCAGTACTTC.

This clonotype was found many times. This chain connects TRBV5-1 to TRBJ2-3; 7 bases map to TRBD1. The V segment lost 0 bases and the J segment 5 bases; nucleotides outside the gene matches: 3. Germline V gene lookup returns CDR1 SGHRS and CDR2 YFSETQ. The CDR3 spans 14 residues. The CDR3 region has the DNA TGCGCCAGCAGCTTGGCAGGGGGAATAGATACGCAGTATTTT. Its translation: CASSLAGGIDTQYF.

V gene TRBV5-5 combines with J gene TRBJ2-2; 8 positions agree with TRBD2. Germline values: CDR1 SGHKS, CDR2 YYEKEE (reference sequence). Trimming took 5 bases from V and 6 from J; bases not matched to a gene: 9. This CDR3 region has 15 residues. The CDR3 nucleotides read TGTGCCAGCAGGAAGGGACTAGTAAATTCCGGGGAGCTGTTTTTT. This codes for CASRKGLVNSGELFF.

This clonotype appeared many times. The CDR3 here is CASSLGLSDKTYEQYV. The CDR3 DNA reads as TGTGCCAGCAGTTTGGGCCTCTCGGACAAAACATACGAGCAGTACGTC. The V gene is TRBV28, the J gene TRBJ2-7; D might be TRBD1 (5 bases). Germline loops: CDR1 MDHEN, CDR2 SYDVKM. V dropped 3 bases and J dropped 4 bases, with 19 bases sitting between them. This CDR3 has 16 residues.

V is TRBV4-1 and J is TRBJ2-3, with 8 bases matching TRBD2. Germline V CDR1 and CDR2: MGHRA, YSYEKL. CDR3 length: 17 residues. Losses at the gene ends were 1 base for V and 0 bases for J; bases not matched to a gene: 6. CDR3 in amino acids: CASSQAASGGSTDTQYF. The CDR3 DNA reads TGCGCCAGCAGCCAAGCCGCAAGCGGGGGAAGCACAGATACGCAGTATTTT.

This clonotype showed up just a few times. V and J are TRBV19 and TRBJ1-6; a possible D gene is TRBD1 (6 bases). Trimming stripped 5 bases from V and 14 bases from J, with 22 bases between. The CDR3 has 15 amino acids. The germline CDR1 and CDR2 sequences are LNHDA and SQIVND (reference sequence). The DNA of the CDR3 is TGTGCCAGTAGTCTCACGGGGGGCAGCACGAAGACCCTCCACTTT. Its protein is CASSLTGGSTKTLHF.

There are a few counts of this clonotype. The chain combines TRBV28 with TRBJ2-7, with D perhaps TRBD1 (5 bases). Looked up from germline, CDR1 is MDHEN and CDR2 is SYDVKM. This CDR3 is 15 amino acids long. Deletions cut 6 bases from V and 1 base from J, with 16 bases between. CDR3 loop: CASSFRPGKSYEQYV. The CDR3 DNA sequence: TGTGCCAGCAGCTTCAGGCCAGGGAAGTCCTACGAGCAGTACGTC.